The next 32 T cell receptor beta chains were all read from a single sample in a study of T cell responses to AZD1222 COVID-19 vaccine. Produced via immunoSEQ multiplex PCR; TCRdb's table is partial and in-frame only. This sample yields approximately 120,000 clones, of which around 90% are seen a single time; around 13% belongs to the top ten. The sample in question was peripheral blood, obtained on day 0 of MenACWY control vaccination. The receptors shown here come from an adult in good health.

The chain employs TRBV11-2 and TRBJ2-3; the D gene is possibly TRBD2 (5 bases). V was cut by 5 bases and J by 5 bases, with 14 bases left in between. The CDR3 contains 14 residues. Germline CDR1 reads SGHAT; CDR2 reads FQNNGV. In DNA form, the CDR3 reads TGTGCCAGCAGCCCGTCGGGGAGTGGAGATACGCAGTATTTT. Amino acids: CASSPSGSGDTQYF.

V gene TRBV18 combines with J gene TRBJ1-5; no firm D call. The V gene's germline CDR1 is KGHSH and CDR2 LQKENI. This CDR3 has 17 residues. Trimming removed 3 bases at V and 5 bases at J, with 20 bases between. The CDR3 loop is CASSPYTQGLRHQPQHF. The CDR3 nucleotides are TGTGCCAGCTCACCTTATACACAAGGGCTTCGTCATCAGCCCCAGCATTTT.

The chain employs TRBV28 and TRBJ2-2; 9 bases line up with TRBD1. CDR1 is MDHEN and CDR2 is SYDVKM in the germline V gene. J lost 4 bases, V lost 8 bases, and 8 bases had no gene match. The CDR3 covers 15 residues. The CDR3 reads CASGGGDRATGELFF. The DNA of the CDR3 is TGTGCCAGCGGAGGAGGGGACAGGGCCACCGGGGAGCTGTTTTTT. Using reference TRBV28 and TRBJ2-2 for the parts outside the CDR3, the full variable domain is DVKVTQSSRYLVKRTGEKVFLECVQDMDHENMFWYRQDPGLGLRLIYFSYDVKMKEKGDIPEGYSVSREKKERFSLILESASTNQTSMYLCASGGGDRATGELFFGEGSRLTVL.

The rearrangement joins TRBV28 to TRBJ1-3; D might be TRBD1 (6 bases). The germline V gene has CDR1 MDHEN and CDR2 SYDVKM. This CDR3 has 14 amino acids. Trimming removed 7 bases at V and 4 bases at J, with 14 bases between. CDR3 region: CASTQGIGGNTIYF. CDR3 bases: TGTGCCAGCACTCAGGGGATAGGGGGAAACACCATATATTTT. Full variable domain (missing parts from reference TRBV28 and TRBJ1-3): DVKVTQSSRYLVKRTGEKVFLECVQDMDHENMFWYRQDPGLGLRLIYFSYDVKMKEKGDIPEGYSVSREKKERFSLILESASTNQTSMYLCASTQGIGGNTIYFGEGSWLTVV.

The rearrangement links TRBV6-6 to TRBJ2-7; 10 bases fit TRBD1. Unmatched junction bases numbered 8, after V lost 6 bases and J lost 3 bases. CDR1 and CDR2 from the germline V gene are MNHNY and SVGAGI (reference sequence). The CDR3 runs to 15 residues. CDR3 DNA sequence: TGTGCCAGCAGCCCTGCAGGGACAGGGGACTACGAGCAGTACTTC. This codes for CASSPAGTGDYEQYF.

This chain joins TRBV28 and TRBJ2-7, with TRBD1 identical over 7 bases. The CDR3 sequence is 14 residues long. V gave up 3 bases and J gave up 1 base; unmatched junction bases: 3. Germline CDR1 is MDHEN and CDR2 is SYDVKM. In DNA form, the CDR3 reads TGTGCCAGCAGTTTGGGGACAGTATCCTACGAGCAGTACTTC. Translation gives CASSLGTVSYEQYF.

J is TRBJ2-1 and V is TRBV5-8; D is unclear. Trimming cost V 6 bases and J 0 bases, with 13 bases left between them. The CDR3 runs to 15 residues. The germline V gene encodes CDR1 SGHTS and CDR2 YDEGEE. In DNA, the CDR3 is TGTGCCAGCATCATGGGTAGGAGCTCCTACAATGAGCAGTTCTTC. Its translation: CASIMGRSSYNEQFF.

This chain connects TRBV7-3 to TRBJ2-1; 10 bases line up with TRBD2. Germline lookup yields CDR1 SGHTA and CDR2 FQGTGA. The CDR3 has 18 residues. Trimming cost V 0 bases and J 1 base; bases outside gene matches: 6. Here the CDR3 DNA reads TGTGCCAGCAGCTTAACAGCGGGGGGGCTCCTATCCTACAATGAGCAGTTCTTC. Its translation: CASSLTAGGLLSYNEQFF.

The chain combines TRBV24-1 with TRBJ2-7; D gene unclear. V dropped 0 bases and J dropped 10 bases, with 0 bases sitting between them. Germline V CDR1 and CDR2: KGHDR, SFDVKD. The CDR3 totals 9 residues. The CDR3 region is CATSDLQYF. The DNA for the CDR3 is TGTGCCACCAGTGATTTGCAGTACTTC.

J is TRBJ1-1 and V is TRBV12-3 or TRBV12-4; no clear D gene. The CDR3 spans 13 residues. V lost 3 bases, J lost 6 bases, and 11 bases lay in between. The CDR3 nucleotides read TGTGCCAGCAGTTTTGTCAGCCTCTCTGAAGCTTTCTTT. It yields the protein CASSFVSLSEAFF.

The V gene is TRBV27, the J gene TRBJ2-1; 7 nucleotides agree with TRBD1. CDR1 is MNHEY, CDR2 SMNVEV, per germline (reference sequence). The length of the CDR3 is 14 residues. V shed 3 bases and J 4 bases; nucleotides not matched to a gene: 3. The CDR3 reads CASSFGTAYNEQFF. Here the CDR3 DNA reads TGTGCCAGCAGTTTCGGGACAGCATACAATGAGCAGTTCTTC.

J is TRBJ2-1 and V is TRBV7-9, with 7 bases fitting TRBD2. The CDR3 length is 16 residues. Germline V CDR1 and CDR2: SEHNR, FQNEAQ (reference sequence). After removal of 6 bases from V and 6 bases from J, the junction contained 14 bases not matched to a gene. CDR3 coding DNA: TGTGCCAGCAGTTTGGCATCCGGACTAGGTCTCAATGAGCAGTTCTTC. Protein sequence: CASSLASGLGLNEQFF.

The chain is built from TRBV3-1 (or the pseudogene TRBV3-2) and TRBJ2-1; 10 positions agree with TRBD2. The CDR3 is 16 amino acids. In germline, CDR1 is LGHDT, CDR2 YNNKEL (reference sequence). The ends lost 1 base at V and 8 bases at J; junction bases unmatched: 8. This chain's CDR3 is CASSQGASGRNDEQFF. In DNA, the CDR3 is TGTGCCAGCAGCCAAGGGGCTAGCGGGAGAAACGATGAGCAGTTCTTC.

The chain links TRBV19 to TRBJ2-1; D is unresolved. Trimming removed 0 bases from V and 7 bases from J, with 7 bases in between. Germline V CDR1 and CDR2: LNHDA, SQIVND (reference sequence). The CDR3 has 13 amino acids. CDR3 sequence (DNA): TGTGCCAGTAGTATAGAAGCTCAGAATGAGCAGTTCTTC. This encodes CASSIEAQNEQFF.

The sample holds one count of this clone. The chain joins TRBV4-2 to TRBJ2-1, with a tentative D call TRBD1 (5 bases). V lost 0 bases and J lost 7, with 13 bases in between. The CDR3 is 15 amino acids. Germline values: CDR1 LGHNA, CDR2 YNFKEQ. CDR3 DNA sequence: TGTGCCAGCAGCCAAGATGGGCAGGGCGAGAATGAGCAGTTCTTC. Translating it yields CASSQDGQGENEQFF.

This rearrangement joins TRBV14 to TRBJ1-2; the D gene is possibly TRBD1 (6 bases). Germline V gives CDR1 SGHDN, CDR2 FVKESK. V lost 6 bases and J lost 4, with 9 bases in between. CDR3 length: 12 amino acids. The CDR3 is CASSGQTYGYTF. CDR3 nucleotides: TGTGCCAGCAGTGGACAGACCTATGGCTACACCTTC. The full variable domain, rest sourced from reference TRBV14 and TRBJ1-2, is EAGVTQFPSHSVIEKGQTVTLRCDPISGHDNLYWYRRVMGKEIKFLLHFVKESKQDESGMPNNRFLAERTGGTYSTLKVQPAELEDSGVYFCASSGQTYGYTFGSGTRLTVV.

The rearrangement joins TRBV14 to TRBJ2-3; the D is unclear. V was clipped by 4 bases and J by 3 bases, with 14 bases between them. Per germline, CDR1 SGHDN and CDR2 FVKESK. The CDR3 is made up of 15 amino acids. The CDR3 nucleotides are TGTGCCAGCAGCCGGTTGGAAGTAGAAACAGATACGCAGTATTTT. Its protein is CASSRLEVETDTQYF.

The chain uses TRBV5-4 and TRBJ2-3, with TRBD1 identical over 8 bases. Germline V CDR1 and CDR2: SGHNT, YYREEE (reference sequence). V lost 4 bases, J lost 2 bases, and 12 bases stayed unmatched. This CDR3 is 17 amino acids long. As DNA, the CDR3 is TGTGCCAGCAGCACAACTTCAGGGGGCGAGACCACAGATACGCAGTATTTT. This translates into CASSTTSGGETTDTQYF.

This sequence joins TRBV28 and TRBJ1-5, with a weak D call TRBD1 (5 bases). Germline V gives CDR1 MDHEN, CDR2 SYDVKM. This CDR3 contains 13 residues. Trimming took off 3 bases at V and 5 bases at J, with 8 bases between the two ends. This chain's CDR3 is CASSFKGYQPQHF. The CDR3 region has the DNA TGTGCCAGCAGTTTTAAGGGGTATCAGCCCCAGCATTTT.

The V call is TRBV6-5, the J call TRBJ1-5; no firm D call. V was pared by 4 bases and J by 5 bases, with 12 bases between. The CDR3 has 14 amino acids. CDR1 is MNHEY and CDR2 is SVGAGI in the germline V gene. The CDR3 DNA reads as TGTGCCAGCAGTTCCCGTCAGTCTTATCAGCCCCAGCATTTT. Translation gives CASSSRQSYQPQHF.

The chain uses TRBV2 and TRBJ1-1; TRBD1 might be the D (6 bases). Per germline, CDR1 SNHLY and CDR2 FYNNEI. This CDR3 is built from 14 residues. The V end lost 9 bases, the J end lost 8 bases, and 22 bases lay between the germline ends. CDR3 nucleotides: TGTGCCAGGCGGTTGGGGACACTCCTATCAGAAGCTTTCTTT. This encodes CARRLGTLLSEAFF.

The rearrangement uses TRBV19 and TRBJ1-5; D is unresolved. V was pared by 5 bases and J by 2 bases, with 13 bases between. The CDR3 runs 15 residues. The V gene's germline CDR1 is LNHDA and CDR2 SQIVND (reference sequence). The CDR3 loop is CASSFSPGGNQPQHF. For the CDR3, the DNA is TGTGCCAGTAGTTTTTCCCCCGGGGGCAATCAGCCCCAGCATTTT.

V usage is TRBV12-3 or TRBV12-4 and J usage is TRBJ1-5; D unclear. This CDR3 contains 13 residues. Deletions cut 8 bases from V and 4 bases from J, with 12 bases between. CDR3 nucleotide sequence: TGTGCCAGCGCTTTTGGAGGGAATCAGCCCCAGCATTTT. It codes for CASAFGGNQPQHF.

J is TRBJ1-6 and V is TRBV6-5, with no clear D. The CDR3 length is 14 residues. CDR1 and CDR2 from the germline V gene are MNHEY and SVGAGI. Deletions cut 0 bases from V and 6 bases from J, with 6 bases between. The CDR3 region has the DNA TGTGCCAGCAGTTACTCTAGCAGTAATTCACCCCTCCACTTT. Its translation is CASSYSSSNSPLHF.

The rearrangement joins TRBV15 to TRBJ1-2; no firm D call. The V end lost 0 bases, the J end lost 8 bases, and 19 bases lay between the germline ends. Germline CDR1 reads LNHNV; CDR2 reads YYDKDF (reference sequence). This CDR3 contains 16 residues. The CDR3 protein is CATSRDHGSEPGGYTF. The CDR3 region has the DNA TGTGCCACCAGCAGAGATCATGGGTCCGAGCCCGGGGGCTACACCTTC. Full variable domain (missing parts from reference TRBV15 and TRBJ1-2): DAMVIQNPRYQVTQFGKPVTLSCSQTLNHNVMYWYQQKSSQAPKLLFHYYDKDFNNEADTPDNFQSRRPNTSFCFLDIRSPGLGDTAMYLCATSRDHGSEPGGYTFGSGTRLTVV.

The chain employs TRBV27 and TRBJ1-2, with 11 bases lining up with TRBD1. The J segment lost 8 bases and the V segment lost 5 bases, leaving 10 bases of the junction unmatched. This CDR3 comprises 15 residues. Germline CDR1 MNHEY, CDR2 SMNVEV (reference sequence). The CDR3 DNA is TGTGCCAGCAGTCCTTCCGGGACAGGGGGTCGGGGCTACACCTTC. It is translated as CASSPSGTGGRGYTF.

This clone was counted a few times. Other DNA sequences from this sample encode an identical CDR3 as well. This sequence joins TRBV30 and TRBJ1-6; D remains ambiguous. The length of the CDR3 is 11 residues. Germline V gene lookup returns CDR1 GTSNPN and CDR2 SVGIG (reference sequence). The V and J ends lost 3 bases and 8 bases respectively, with 5 bases between them. CDR3 sequence: CAWRADSPLHF. CDR3 nucleotide sequence: TGTGCCTGGAGGGCGGATTCACCCCTCCACTTT.

This rearrangement joins TRBV14 to TRBJ2-1, with D maybe TRBD1 (6 bases). Germline CDR1 and CDR2: SGHDN and FVKESK. V lost 0 bases and J lost 11, with 14 bases in between. The CDR3 loop spans 14 amino acids. CDR3 loop: CASSQEVGAGQQFF. The CDR3 nucleotides are TGTGCCAGCAGCCAAGAGGTGGGGGCAGGGCAGCAGTTCTTC.

CDR3 sequence: CASSGTGANFDEQYF. The CDR3 region has the DNA TGCGCCAGCAGCGGGACAGGGGCAAACTTTGACGAGCAGTACTTC. The chain has TRBV5-1 and TRBJ2-7; 10 bases map to TRBD1. CDR1 and CDR2 (germline): SGHRS, YFSETQ. The CDR3 runs to 15 residues. The V segment lost 4 bases and the J segment 5 bases; nucleotides outside the gene matches: 9.

This sequence joins TRBV9 and TRBJ1-6, with 10 bases fitting TRBD1. J lost 4 bases, V lost 4 bases, and 2 bases had no gene match. Germline V lookup: CDR1 SGDLS, CDR2 YYNGEE. This CDR3 has 15 residues. CDR3 residues: CASSSGQGYNSPLHF. CDR3 DNA: TGTGCCAGCAGCTCGGGACAGGGGTATAATTCACCCCTCCACTTT.

This chain connects TRBV28 to TRBJ1-4; no definite D call. With 7 bases removed from V and 8 bases from J, the gap between germline ends came to 8 bases. The CDR3 loop spans 11 amino acids. Looked up from germline, CDR1 is MDHEN and CDR2 is SYDVKM. Here the CDR3 DNA reads TGTGCCAGCACCGCGCAGGAAAAACTGTTTTTT. Translation: CASTAQEKLFF.

The chain carries TRBV11-2 and TRBJ1-6; 8 nucleotides match TRBD1. Germline loops: CDR1 SGHAT, CDR2 FQNNGV. V dropped 5 bases and J dropped 7; count of bases not matched to a gene: 7. The CDR3 length is 15 residues. In DNA form, the CDR3 reads TGTGCCAGCAGCCCGCGGACAGGGACCAATTCACCCCTCCACTTT. Translation gives CASSPRTGTNSPLHF.